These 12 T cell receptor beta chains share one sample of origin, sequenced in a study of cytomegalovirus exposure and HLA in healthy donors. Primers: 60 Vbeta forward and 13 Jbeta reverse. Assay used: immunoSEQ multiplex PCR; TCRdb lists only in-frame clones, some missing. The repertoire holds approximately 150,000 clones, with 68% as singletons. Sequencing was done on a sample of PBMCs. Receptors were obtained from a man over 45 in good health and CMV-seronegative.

The CDR3 here is CASSLGRGVAETQYF. CDR3 DNA: TGTGCCAGCAGCCTCGGGCGGGGGGTCGCGGAGACCCAGTACTTC. The chain joins TRBV7-2 to TRBJ2-5, with 8 bases matching TRBD2. The V segment lost 5 bases and the J segment 5 bases; nucleotides outside the gene matches: 10. This CDR3 comprises 15 residues. Germline V gene lookup returns CDR1 SGHTA and CDR2 FQGNSA.

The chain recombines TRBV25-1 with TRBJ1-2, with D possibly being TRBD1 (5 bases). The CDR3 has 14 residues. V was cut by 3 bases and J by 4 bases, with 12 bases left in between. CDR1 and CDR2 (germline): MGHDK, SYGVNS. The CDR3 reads CASSDDRRRYGYTF. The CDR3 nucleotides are TGTGCCAGCAGTGATGACAGAAGACGCTATGGCTACACCTTC.

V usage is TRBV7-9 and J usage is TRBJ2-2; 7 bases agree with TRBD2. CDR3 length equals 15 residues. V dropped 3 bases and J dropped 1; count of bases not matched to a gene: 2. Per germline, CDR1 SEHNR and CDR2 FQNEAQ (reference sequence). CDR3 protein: CASSLGGRNTGELFF. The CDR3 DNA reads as TGTGCCAGCAGCTTGGGGGGGAGGAACACCGGGGAGCTGTTTTTT.

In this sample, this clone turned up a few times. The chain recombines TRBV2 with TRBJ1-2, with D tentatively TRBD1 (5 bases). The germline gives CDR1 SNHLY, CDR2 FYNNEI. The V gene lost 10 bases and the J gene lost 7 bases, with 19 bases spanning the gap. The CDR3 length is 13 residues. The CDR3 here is CATQPQGKGGYTF. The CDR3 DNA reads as TGTGCCACCCAACCCCAGGGCAAGGGTGGCTACACCTTC.

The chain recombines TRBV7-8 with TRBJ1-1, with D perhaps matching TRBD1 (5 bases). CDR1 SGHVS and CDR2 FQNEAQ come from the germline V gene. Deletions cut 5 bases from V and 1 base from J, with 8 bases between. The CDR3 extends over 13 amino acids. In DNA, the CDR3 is TGTGCCAGCAGCATTACAGGGAACACTGAAGCTTTCTTT. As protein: CASSITGNTEAFF.

CDR3 in DNA: TGCAGCGTTGAAGATCTACCGTACGAGCAGTACTTC. This codes for CSVEDLPYEQYF. The chain joins TRBV29-1 to TRBJ2-7; D ambiguous. Germline CDR1 is SQVTM and CDR2 is ANQGSEA. The V gene lost 0 bases and the J gene lost 4 bases, with 7 bases spanning the gap. The length of the CDR3 is 12 residues.

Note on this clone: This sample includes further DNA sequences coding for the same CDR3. This CDR3 is CASRRDRVKEKLFF. DNA for the CDR3: TGTGCCAGCAGGCGGGACAGGGTTAAAGAAAAACTGTTTTTT. The chain uses TRBV6-5 and TRBJ1-4, with 9 positions matching TRBD1. Germline V CDR1 and CDR2: MNHEY, SVGAGI. The CDR3 loop spans 14 amino acids. V lost 6 bases to trimming and J lost 8 bases; unmatched junction nucleotides: 7.

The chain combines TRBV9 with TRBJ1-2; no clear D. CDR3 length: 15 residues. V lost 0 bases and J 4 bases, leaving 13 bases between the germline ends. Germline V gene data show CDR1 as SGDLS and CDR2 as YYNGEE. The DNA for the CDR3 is TGTGCCAGCAGCGTAGATGCAGACTCGTTCTATGGCTACACCTTC. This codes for CASSVDADSFYGYTF. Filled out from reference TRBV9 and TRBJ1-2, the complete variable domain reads DSGVTQTPKHLITATGQRVTLRCSPRSGDLSVYWYQQSLDQGLQFLIQYYNGEERAKGNILERFSAQQFPDLHSELNLSSLELGDSALYFCASSVDADSFYGYTFGSGTRLTVV.

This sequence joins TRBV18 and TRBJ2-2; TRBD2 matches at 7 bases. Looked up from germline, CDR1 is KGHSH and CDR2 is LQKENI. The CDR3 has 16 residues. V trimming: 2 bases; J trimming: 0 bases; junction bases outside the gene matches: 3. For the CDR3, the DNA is TGTGCCAGCTCACCAGGGCTAGCGGCGAACACCGGGGAGCTGTTTTTT. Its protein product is CASSPGLAANTGELFF.

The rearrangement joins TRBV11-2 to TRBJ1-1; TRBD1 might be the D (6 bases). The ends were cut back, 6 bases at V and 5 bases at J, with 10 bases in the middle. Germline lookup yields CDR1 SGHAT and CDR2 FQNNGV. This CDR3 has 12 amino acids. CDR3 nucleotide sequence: TGTGCCAGCAGACAACAGGGTACTGAAGCTTTCTTT. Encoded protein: CASRQQGTEAFF. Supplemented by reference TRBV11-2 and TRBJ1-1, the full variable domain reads EAGVAQSPRYKIIEKRQSVAFWCNPISGHATLYWYQQILGQGPKLLIQFQNNGVVDDSQLPKDRFSAERLKGVDSTLKIQPAKLEDSAVYLCASRQQGTEAFFGQGTRLTVV.

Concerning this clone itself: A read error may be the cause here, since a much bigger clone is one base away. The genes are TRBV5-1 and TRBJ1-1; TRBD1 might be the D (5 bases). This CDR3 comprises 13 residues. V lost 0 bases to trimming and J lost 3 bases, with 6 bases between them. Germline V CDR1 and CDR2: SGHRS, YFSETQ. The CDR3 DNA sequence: TGCGCCAGCAGCTTGGGGGGGGACACTGAAGCTTTCTTT. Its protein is CASSLGGDTEAFF.

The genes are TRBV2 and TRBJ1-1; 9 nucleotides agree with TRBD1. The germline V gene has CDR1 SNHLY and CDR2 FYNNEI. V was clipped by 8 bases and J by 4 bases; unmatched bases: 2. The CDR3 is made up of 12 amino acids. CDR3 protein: CASQQGATEAFF. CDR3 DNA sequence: TGTGCCAGCCAACAGGGGGCCACTGAAGCTTTCTTT.